Listed below are T cell receptor beta chains from one sample, sequenced in a study of cytomegalovirus exposure and HLA in healthy donors. The method was immunoSEQ multiplex PCR; TCRdb's version includes in-frame clones alone and lacks a portion of them. Here the sample spans 150,000 to 200,000 clones, 77% being singletons. Sequences were obtained from PBMCs. Every receptor here comes from a woman between 25 and 40 years old in good health and CMV-seropositive. CDR3s include the opening cysteine and the closing phenylalanine or tryptophan. Fields, in order: clone size, D gene, J gene, V gene, CDR3 protein, CDR3 DNA. A D gene is named only where the DNA matches it firmly. For some rows the clone size is stated as once, few or many, or as a class when expanded; others skip it.

clone_size: NA
d_call: TRBD2
j_call: TRBJ2-2
v_call: TRBV6-5
cdr3_aa: CASAASLAGLGELFF
cdr3_nt: TGTGCCAGCGCTGCTTCCCTAGCGGGACTCGGGGAGCTGTTTTTT

clone_size: NA
d_call: TRBD2
j_call: TRBJ2-1
v_call: TRBV5-1
cdr3_aa: CASSPRLAGGRTNEQFF
cdr3_nt: TGCGCCAGCAGCCCAAGACTAGCGGGAGGGCGAACTAATGAGCAGTTCTTC

clone_size: NA
d_call: TRBD2
j_call: TRBJ2-7
v_call: TRBV5-1
cdr3_aa: CASSLVAGRVEQYF
cdr3_nt: TGCGCCAGCAGCTTGGTGGCAGGGAGGGTCGAGCAGTACTTC

clone_size: NA
d_call: NA
j_call: TRBJ2-1
v_call: TRBV12-5
cdr3_aa: CASGSRTSGSYNEQFF
cdr3_nt: TGTGCTAGTGGTTCCCGGACATCAGGCTCCTACAATGAGCAGTTCTTC

clone_size: few
d_call: NA
j_call: TRBJ2-1
v_call: TRBV29-1
cdr3_aa: CSVDLITYNEQFF
cdr3_nt: TGCAGCGTTGACCTAATTACCTACAATGAGCAGTTCTTC

clone_size: NA
d_call: TRBD1
j_call: TRBJ2-4
v_call: TRBV10-3
cdr3_aa: CAISPQGDIQYF
cdr3_nt: TGTGCCATCAGTCCCCAGGGGGACATTCAGTACTTC

clone_size: NA
d_call: NA
j_call: TRBJ1-4
v_call: TRBV6-6
cdr3_aa: CASSYSGVGEKLFF
cdr3_nt: TGTGCCAGCAGTTACTCTGGAGTTGGGGAAAAACTGTTTTTT

clone_size: NA
d_call: TRBD2
j_call: TRBJ2-3
v_call: TRBV28
cdr3_aa: CASSPSGNSGIVDTQYF
cdr3_nt: TGTGCCAGCAGTCCGTCGGGTAATAGCGGGATTGTAGATACGCAGTATTTT

clone_size: NA
d_call: NA
j_call: TRBJ2-4
v_call: TRBV5-1
cdr3_aa: CASSLGRVEDIQYF
cdr3_nt: TGCGCCAGCAGCTTGGGCAGGGTCGAGGACATTCAGTACTTC

clone_size: NA
d_call: NA
j_call: TRBJ2-7
v_call: TRBV18
cdr3_aa: CASSSRAVTYEQYF
cdr3_nt: TGTGCCAGCTCCTCGAGGGCTGTTACCTACGAGCAGTACTTC

clone_size: NA
d_call: TRBD1
j_call: TRBJ1-3
v_call: TRBV10-2
cdr3_aa: CASSNTDRGPGNTIYF
cdr3_nt: TGCGCCAGCAGTAACACTGACAGGGGGCCAGGAAACACCATATATTTT